Listed below are T cell receptor beta chains from one sample, sequenced in a study of blood T cell repertoires in COVID-19. Profiled with immunoSEQ multiplex PCR; TCRdb holds only in-frame clones, not every one. The sample contains around 170,000 clones, roughly 90% of which appear only once. Sequenced sample: peripheral blood. The source of these receptors is a man aged 50 to 60 with acute or convalescent COVID-19. Both conserved end residues are trimmed from each CDR3.

v_call	j_call	cdr3_aa
TRBV27	TRBJ2-1	ASSFGLQRGDEQF
TRBV28	TRBJ1-5	ASSPATARQPQH
TRBV9	TRBJ2-1	ASSVEVAMGPHNEQF
TRBV5-6	TRBJ2-3	ASSFQADTQY
TRBV6-5	TRBJ2-2	ASRSGAETGELF
TRBV28	TRBJ2-3	ASSFMAGGLRDTQY
TRBV18	TRBJ1-1	ASSSETGWETEAF
TRBV10-3	TRBJ1-2	AISESGQLEYGYT
TRBV27	TRBJ2-4	ASSRQGWNIQY
TRBV27	TRBJ1-3	ASSLSRGAGNTIY
TRBV3-1/TRBV3-2	TRBJ2-1	ASSQDLAGDNEQF
TRBV18	TRBJ1-2	ASSQDRGGGYGYT
TRBV6-6	TRBJ1-1	ASSSAAGGTEAF
TRBV4-1	TRBJ2-2	ASRLDWVNTGELF
TRBV5-1	TRBJ2-3	ASSLDWGYTTDTQY
TRBV7-8	TRBJ2-6	ASSLINSGANVLT
TRBV28	TRBJ2-5	ASNGQGKETQY
TRBV9	TRBJ2-1	ASSLPKGRRGDNNEQF
TRBV30	TRBJ2-7	AWSRGASYEQY
TRBV4-2	TRBJ1-2	ASSQVAGNYGYT
TRBV5-8	TRBJ1-5	ASSFDRGSNQPQH
TRBV7-6	TRBJ2-2	ASSLVSAGGTGELF
TRBV5-6	TRBJ2-2	ASKRDTTGELF
TRBV19	TRBJ1-2	ASRKNPHRPGNYGYT
TRBV10-2	TRBJ1-1	ASRDRSNTEAF
TRBV7-6	TRBJ2-5	ASSQGLAGGNQETQY
TRBV7-9	TRBJ1-1	ASSLGTTNTEAF
TRBV28	TRBJ1-1	ASTGFTEAF
TRBV6-5	TRBJ2-1	ASSPSIDYEQF
TRBV6-5	TRBJ2-7	ASSTGTGFEQY
TRBV28	TRBJ1-2	ASSLGGQLYGYT
TRBV30	TRBJ2-5	AWSTGLETQY
TRBV15	TRBJ1-1	ATSSRGSVYPTEAF
TRBV3-1/TRBV3-2	TRBJ2-1	ASSQEGLAGAWPVDEQF
TRBV28	TRBJ2-7	ASRTSGRAQYEQY
TRBV5-1	TRBJ2-1	ASRPDTSSYNEQF
TRBV2	TRBJ2-5	ASSEGRAGETQY
TRBV15	TRBJ2-1	ATSSRRAGGYNEQF
TRBV7-9	TRBJ2-5	ASSLAGGAQY
TRBV27	TRBJ1-6	ASSPPDRNQNSPLH
TRBV6-5	TRBJ1-1	ASSYDGFRMNTEAF
TRBV6-2/TRBV6-3	TRBJ2-1	ASSSGQRSSYNEQF
TRBV3-1/TRBV3-2	TRBJ1-1	ASSQDRQEAF
TRBV28	TRBJ2-7	ASSLFATSQGEQY
TRBV28	TRBJ2-7	ASSFPGVEQY
TRBV2	TRBJ1-1	ASSGEVTEAF
TRBV6-5	TRBJ1-2	ASSYRSSSNYGYT
TRBV2	TRBJ1-5	ASNYRGSDQPQH
TRBV5-1	TRBJ1-1	ASSFGRTGTEAF
TRBV4-1	TRBJ1-1	ASSPGLLGRRLNTEAF
TRBV5-8	TRBJ1-5	ASRPGRDPNQPQH
TRBV18	TRBJ1-1	ASSPGAGNGAF
TRBV19	TRBJ1-1	ASNRQGEAF
TRBV10-1	TRBJ1-5	ASSESGQGGQPQH
TRBV29-1	TRBJ2-3	SVPERGVTDTQY